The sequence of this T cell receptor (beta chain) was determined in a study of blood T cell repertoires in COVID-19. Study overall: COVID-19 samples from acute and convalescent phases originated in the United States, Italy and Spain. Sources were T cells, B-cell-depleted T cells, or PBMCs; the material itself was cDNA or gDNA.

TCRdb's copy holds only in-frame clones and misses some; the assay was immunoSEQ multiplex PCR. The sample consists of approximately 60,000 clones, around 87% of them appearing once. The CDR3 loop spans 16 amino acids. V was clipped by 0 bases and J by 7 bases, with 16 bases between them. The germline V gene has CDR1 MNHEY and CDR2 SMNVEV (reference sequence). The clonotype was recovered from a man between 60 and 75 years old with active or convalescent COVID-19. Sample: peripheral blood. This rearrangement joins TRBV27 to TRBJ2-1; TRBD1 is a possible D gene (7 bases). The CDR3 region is CASSLSGRGAGNEQFF. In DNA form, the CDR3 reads TGTGCCAGCAGTTTATCGGGCAGGGGGGCTGGGAATGAGCAGTTCTTC.